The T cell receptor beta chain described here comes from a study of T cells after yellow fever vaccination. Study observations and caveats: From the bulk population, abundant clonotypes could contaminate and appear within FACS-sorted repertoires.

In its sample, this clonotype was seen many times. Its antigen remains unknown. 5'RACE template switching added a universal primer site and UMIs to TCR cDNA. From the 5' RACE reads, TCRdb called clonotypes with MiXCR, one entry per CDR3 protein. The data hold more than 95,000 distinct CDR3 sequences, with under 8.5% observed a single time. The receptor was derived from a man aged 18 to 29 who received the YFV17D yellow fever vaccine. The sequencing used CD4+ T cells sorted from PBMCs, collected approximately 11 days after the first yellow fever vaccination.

The chain's CDR3 is CASSSNLRRRGTQYF. As DNA, the CDR3 is TGTGCCAGCAGTTCAAACCTACGAAGGCGTGGTACCCAGTACTTC. The chain links TRBV12-3 or TRBV12-4 to TRBJ2-5, with unresolved D. This CDR3 has 15 amino acids. Trimming shortened V by 4 bases and J by 8 bases, and 20 bases separated the two germline ends.